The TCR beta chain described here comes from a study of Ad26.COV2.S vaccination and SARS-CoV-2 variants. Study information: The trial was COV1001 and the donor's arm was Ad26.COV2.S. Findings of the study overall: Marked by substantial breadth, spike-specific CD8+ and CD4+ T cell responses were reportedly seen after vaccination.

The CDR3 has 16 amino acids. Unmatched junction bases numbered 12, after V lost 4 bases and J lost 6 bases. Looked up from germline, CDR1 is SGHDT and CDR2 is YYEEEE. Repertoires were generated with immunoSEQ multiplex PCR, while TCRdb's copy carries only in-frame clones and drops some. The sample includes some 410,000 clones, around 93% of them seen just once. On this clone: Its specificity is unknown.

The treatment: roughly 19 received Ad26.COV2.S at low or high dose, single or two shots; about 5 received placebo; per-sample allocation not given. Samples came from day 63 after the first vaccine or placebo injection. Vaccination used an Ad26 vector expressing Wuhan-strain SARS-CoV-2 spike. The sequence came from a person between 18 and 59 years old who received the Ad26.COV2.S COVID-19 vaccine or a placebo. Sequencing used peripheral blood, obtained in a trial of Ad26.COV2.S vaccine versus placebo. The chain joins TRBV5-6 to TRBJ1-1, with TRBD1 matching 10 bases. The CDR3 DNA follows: TGTGCCAGCAGCCCGACCTGGACAGGGGGAGTGTCTGAAGCTTTCTTT. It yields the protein CASSPTWTGGVSEAFF.